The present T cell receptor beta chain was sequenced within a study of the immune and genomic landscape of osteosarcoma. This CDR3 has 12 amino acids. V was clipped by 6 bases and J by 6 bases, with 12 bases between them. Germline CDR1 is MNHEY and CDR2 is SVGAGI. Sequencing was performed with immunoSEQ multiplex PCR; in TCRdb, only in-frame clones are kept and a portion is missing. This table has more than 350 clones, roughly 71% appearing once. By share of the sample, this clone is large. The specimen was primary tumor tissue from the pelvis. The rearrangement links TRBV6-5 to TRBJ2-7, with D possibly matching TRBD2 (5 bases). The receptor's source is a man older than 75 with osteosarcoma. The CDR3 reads CASRGPSGEQYF. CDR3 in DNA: TGTGCCAGCAGGGGCCCCAGCGGCGAGCAGTACTTC.